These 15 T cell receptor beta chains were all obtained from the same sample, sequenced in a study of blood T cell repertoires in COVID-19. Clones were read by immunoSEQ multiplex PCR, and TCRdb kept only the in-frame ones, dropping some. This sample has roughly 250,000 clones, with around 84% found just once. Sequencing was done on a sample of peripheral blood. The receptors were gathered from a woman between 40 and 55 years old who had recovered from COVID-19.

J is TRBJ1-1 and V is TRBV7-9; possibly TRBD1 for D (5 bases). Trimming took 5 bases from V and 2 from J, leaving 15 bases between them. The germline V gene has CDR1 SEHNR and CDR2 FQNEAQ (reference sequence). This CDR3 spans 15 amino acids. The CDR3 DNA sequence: TGTGCCAGCAGCCCAAAGGGACTGATTAACACTGAAGCTTTCTTT. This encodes CASSPKGLINTEAFF.

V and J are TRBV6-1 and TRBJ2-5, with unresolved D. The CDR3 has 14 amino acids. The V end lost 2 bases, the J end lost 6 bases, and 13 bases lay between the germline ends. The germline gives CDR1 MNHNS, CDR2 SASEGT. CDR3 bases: TGTGCCAGCAGTGAAAAGTTCCAAGCGCAGACCCAGTACTTC. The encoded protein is CASSEKFQAQTQYF.

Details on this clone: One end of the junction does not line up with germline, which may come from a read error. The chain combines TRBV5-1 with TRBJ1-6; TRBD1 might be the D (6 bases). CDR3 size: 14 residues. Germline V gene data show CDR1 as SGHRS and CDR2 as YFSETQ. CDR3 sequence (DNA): TGCGCCAGCAGATTGGACAGCTATAATTCACCCCTCCACTTT. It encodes CASRLDSYNSPLHF.

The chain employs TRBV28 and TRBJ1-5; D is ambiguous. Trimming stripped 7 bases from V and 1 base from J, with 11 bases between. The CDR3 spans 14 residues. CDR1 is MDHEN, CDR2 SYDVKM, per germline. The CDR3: CASTIEQSNQPQHF. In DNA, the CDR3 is TGTGCCAGCACTATAGAACAGAGCAATCAGCCCCAGCATTTT.

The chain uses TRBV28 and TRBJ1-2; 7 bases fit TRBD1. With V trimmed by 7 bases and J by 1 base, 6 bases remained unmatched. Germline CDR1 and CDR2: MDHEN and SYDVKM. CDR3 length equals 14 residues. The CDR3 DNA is TGTGCCAGCAACTGGGACAGTGTTAACTATGGCTACACCTTC. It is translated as CASNWDSVNYGYTF.

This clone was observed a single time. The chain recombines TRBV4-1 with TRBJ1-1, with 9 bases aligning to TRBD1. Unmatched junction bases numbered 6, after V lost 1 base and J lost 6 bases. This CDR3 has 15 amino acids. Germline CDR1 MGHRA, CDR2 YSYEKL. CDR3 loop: CASSQVVGQGAEAFF. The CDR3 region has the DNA TGCGCCAGCAGCCAAGTCGTGGGACAGGGTGCTGAAGCTTTCTTT.

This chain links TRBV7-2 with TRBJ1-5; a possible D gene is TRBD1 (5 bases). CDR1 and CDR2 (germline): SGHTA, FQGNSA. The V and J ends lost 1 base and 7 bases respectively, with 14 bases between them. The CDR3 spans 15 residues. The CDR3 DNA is TGTGCCAGCAGCTTAGTTGTCCAGGGTGGGCAGCCCCAGCATTTT. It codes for CASSLVVQGGQPQHF. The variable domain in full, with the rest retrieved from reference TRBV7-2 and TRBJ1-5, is GAGVSQSPSNKVTEKGKDVELRCDPISGHTALYWYRQSLGQGLEFLIYFQGNSAPDKSGLPSDRFSAERTGGSVSTLTIQRTQQEDSAVYLCASSLVVQGGQPQHFGDGTRLSIL.

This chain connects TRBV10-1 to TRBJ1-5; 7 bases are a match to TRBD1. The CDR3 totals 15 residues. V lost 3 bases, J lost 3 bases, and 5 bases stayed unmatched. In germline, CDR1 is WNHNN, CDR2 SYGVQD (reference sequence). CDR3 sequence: CASSDGRGYNQPQHF. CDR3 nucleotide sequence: TGCGCCAGCAGTGACGGCAGGGGGTACAATCAGCCCCAGCATTTT.

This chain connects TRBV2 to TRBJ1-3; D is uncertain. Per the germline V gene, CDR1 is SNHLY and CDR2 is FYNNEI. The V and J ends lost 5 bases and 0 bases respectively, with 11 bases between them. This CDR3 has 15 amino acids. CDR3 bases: TGTGCCAGCAGTTTCTTCCCGAGCTCTGGAAACACCATATATTTT. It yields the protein CASSFFPSSGNTIYF.

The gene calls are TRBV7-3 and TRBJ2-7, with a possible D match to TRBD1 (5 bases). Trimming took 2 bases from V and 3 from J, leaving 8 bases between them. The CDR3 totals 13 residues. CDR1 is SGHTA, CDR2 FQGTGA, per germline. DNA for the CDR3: TGTGCCAGCAGCTTAGACCAGGGCTACGAGCAGTACTTC. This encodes CASSLDQGYEQYF.

The CDR3 bases are TGTGCCAGTAGCTTTGTTTTCTCTGGGGCCAACGTCCTGACTTTC. Translated, it gives CASSFVFSGANVLTF. The chain joins TRBV19 to TRBJ2-6; D not resolved. The germline V gene encodes CDR1 LNHDA and CDR2 SQIVND (reference sequence). CDR3 size: 15 residues. V lost 6 bases to trimming and J lost 0 bases, with 9 bases between them.

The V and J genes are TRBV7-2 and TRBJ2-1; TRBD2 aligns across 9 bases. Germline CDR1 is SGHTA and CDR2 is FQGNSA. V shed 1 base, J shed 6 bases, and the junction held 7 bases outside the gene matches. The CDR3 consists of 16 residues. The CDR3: CASSLGPAGGSNEQFF. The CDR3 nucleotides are TGTGCCAGCAGCTTAGGACCGGCGGGGGGGTCCAATGAGCAGTTCTTC.

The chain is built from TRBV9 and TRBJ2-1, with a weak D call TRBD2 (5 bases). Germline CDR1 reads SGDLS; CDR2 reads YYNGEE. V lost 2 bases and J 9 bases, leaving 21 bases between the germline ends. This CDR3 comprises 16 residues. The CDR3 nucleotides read TGTGCCAGCAGCGTCGGATTTGCCCGTCAACGGGGTGAGCAGTTCTTC. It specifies CASSVGFARQRGEQFF.

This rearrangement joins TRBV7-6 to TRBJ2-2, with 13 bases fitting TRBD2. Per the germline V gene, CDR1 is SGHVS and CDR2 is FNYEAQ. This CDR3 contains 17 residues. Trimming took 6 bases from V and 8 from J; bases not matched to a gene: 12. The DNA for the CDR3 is TGTGCCAGCAGGAGACTAGCGGGGGGCTCCTTGGCTGGGGAGCTGTTTTTT. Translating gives CASRRLAGGSLAGELFF.

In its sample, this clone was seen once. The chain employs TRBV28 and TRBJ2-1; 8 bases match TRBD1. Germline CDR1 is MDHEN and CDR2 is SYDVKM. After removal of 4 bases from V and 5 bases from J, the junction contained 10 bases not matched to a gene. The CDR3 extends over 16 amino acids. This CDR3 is CASSSTFGQGNNEQFF. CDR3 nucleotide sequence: TGTGCCAGCAGTTCAACGTTCGGACAGGGTAACAATGAGCAGTTCTTC. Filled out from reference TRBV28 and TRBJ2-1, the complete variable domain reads DVKVTQSSRYLVKRTGEKVFLECVQDMDHENMFWYRQDPGLGLRLIYFSYDVKMKEKGDIPEGYSVSREKKERFSLILESASTNQTSMYLCASSSTFGQGNNEQFFGPGTRLTVL.